This T cell receptor beta chain was documented in a study of technical replicates of blood from a handful of donors. Sequencing used immunoSEQ multiplex PCR; TCRdb keeps in-frame clones, though not all of them. This sample has 68,000 or so clones, with 92% found just once. CDR3 length: 14 residues. Germline V gives CDR1 MNHEY, CDR2 SMNVEV (reference sequence). The ends were cut back, 7 bases at V and 1 base at J, with 8 bases in the middle. Sequenced material: T cells isolated from PBMCs. This chain uses TRBV27 with TRBJ2-6; D remains ambiguous. This clonotype was sampled from a human donor in good health. CDR3 sequence: CASTDTSGANVLTF. The CDR3 region has the DNA TGTGCCAGCACCGACACATCTGGGGCCAACGTCCTGACTTTC.